This TCR beta chain was sequenced during a study of identical twins' blood T cells. Looking at the study overall: Roughly 50 million reads covered roughly six alpha-chain and roughly six beta-chain libraries.

Trimming removed 4 bases from V and 9 bases from J; junction bases left unmatched: 3. Per the germline V gene, CDR1 is LGHDT and CDR2 is YNNKEL (reference sequence). The CDR3 covers 14 residues. As handled by the study authors: Each donor had about 100,000 to nearly 500,000 clonotypes. A single record per CDR3 protein comes from TCRdb applying MiXCR to the 5' RACE reads. TCRdb, rather than the study authors, made the V and J calls. The table has 350,000 to 400,000 distinct CDR3 sequences, over 25% seen once. This clonotype appeared a few times. The clonotype was recovered from a woman between 18 and 55 years old in good health. What was sequenced was PBMCs. The chain joins TRBV3-1 to TRBJ2-1; 13 bases line up with TRBD2. The DNA of the CDR3 is TGTGCCAGCAGCCTACTAGCGGGGGGGCGTGAGCAGTTCTTC. This encodes CASSLLAGGREQFF.